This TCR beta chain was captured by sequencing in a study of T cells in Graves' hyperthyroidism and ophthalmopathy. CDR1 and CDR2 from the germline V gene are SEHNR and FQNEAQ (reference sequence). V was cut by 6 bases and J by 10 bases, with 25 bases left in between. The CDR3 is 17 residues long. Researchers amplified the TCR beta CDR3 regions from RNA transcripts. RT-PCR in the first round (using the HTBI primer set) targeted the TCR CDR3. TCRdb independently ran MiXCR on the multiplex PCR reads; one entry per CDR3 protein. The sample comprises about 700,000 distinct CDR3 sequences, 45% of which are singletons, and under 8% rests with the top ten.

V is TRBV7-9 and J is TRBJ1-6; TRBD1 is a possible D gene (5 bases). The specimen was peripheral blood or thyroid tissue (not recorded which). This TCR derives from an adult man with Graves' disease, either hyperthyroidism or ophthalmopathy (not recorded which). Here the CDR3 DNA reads TGTGCCAGCAGTTTGATCGGGACGGGGTTTTCGGTGTCACCCCTCCACTTT. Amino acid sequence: CASSLIGTGFSVSPLHF.